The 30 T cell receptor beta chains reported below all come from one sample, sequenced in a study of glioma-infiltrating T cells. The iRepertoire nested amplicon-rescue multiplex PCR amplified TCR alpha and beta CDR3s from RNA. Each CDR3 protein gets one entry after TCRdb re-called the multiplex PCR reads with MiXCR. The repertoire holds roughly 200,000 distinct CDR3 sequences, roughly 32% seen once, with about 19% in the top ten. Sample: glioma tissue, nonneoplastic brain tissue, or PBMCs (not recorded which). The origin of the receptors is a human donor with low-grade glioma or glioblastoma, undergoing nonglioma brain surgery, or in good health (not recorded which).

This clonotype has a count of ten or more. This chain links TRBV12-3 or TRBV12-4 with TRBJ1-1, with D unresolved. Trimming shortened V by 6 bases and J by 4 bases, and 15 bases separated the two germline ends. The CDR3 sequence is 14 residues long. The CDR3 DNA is TGTGCCAGCAGATCGGCATCTCGGAGCACTGAAGCTTTCTTT. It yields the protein CASRSASRSTEAFF.

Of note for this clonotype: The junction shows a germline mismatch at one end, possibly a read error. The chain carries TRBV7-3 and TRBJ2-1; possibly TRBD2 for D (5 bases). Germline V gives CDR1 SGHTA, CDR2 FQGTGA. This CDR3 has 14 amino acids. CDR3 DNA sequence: TGTGCCAGCAGCTTACGGCTAGCCCACAATAAGCAGTTCTTC. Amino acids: CASSLRLAHNKQFF. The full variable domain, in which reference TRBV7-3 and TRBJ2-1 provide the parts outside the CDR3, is GAGVSQTPSNKVTEKGKYVELRCDPISGHTALYWYRQSLGQGPEFLIYFQGTGAADDSGLPNDRFFAVRPEGSVSTLKIQRTERGDSAVYLCASSLRLAHNKQFFGPGTRLTVL.

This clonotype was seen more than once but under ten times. This CDR3 reads CASSLGRDRSYEQYF. CDR3 coding DNA: TGCGCCAGCAGCTTGGGGCGGGACCGCTCCTACGAGCAGTACTTC. This chain connects TRBV5-1 to TRBJ2-7; the D gene is possibly TRBD2 (6 bases). The CDR3 contains 15 residues. CDR1 SGHRS and CDR2 YFSETQ come from the germline V gene. The germline V and J ends were trimmed by 0 bases and 0 bases, with 10 bases remaining between them.

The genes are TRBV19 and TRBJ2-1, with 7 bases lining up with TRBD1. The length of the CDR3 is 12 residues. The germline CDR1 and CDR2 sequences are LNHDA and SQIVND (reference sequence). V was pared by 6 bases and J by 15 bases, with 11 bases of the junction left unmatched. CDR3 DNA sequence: TGTGCCAGTAGCTACTCAGGGGGATTTTGGTTCTTC. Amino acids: CASSYSGGFWFF.

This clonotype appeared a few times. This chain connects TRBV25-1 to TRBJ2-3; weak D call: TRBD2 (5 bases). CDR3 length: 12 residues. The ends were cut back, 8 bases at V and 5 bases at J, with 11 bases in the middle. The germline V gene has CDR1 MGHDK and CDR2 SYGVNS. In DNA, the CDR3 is TGTGCCAGCCGAGGGCGTGGAGATACGCAGTATTTT. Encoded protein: CASRGRGDTQYF.

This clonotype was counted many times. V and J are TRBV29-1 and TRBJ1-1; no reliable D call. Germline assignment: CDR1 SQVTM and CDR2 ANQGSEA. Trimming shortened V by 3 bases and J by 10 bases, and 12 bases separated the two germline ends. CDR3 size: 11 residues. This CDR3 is CSVDFGRRAFF. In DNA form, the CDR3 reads TGCAGCGTTGACTTTGGACGGCGAGCTTTCTTT. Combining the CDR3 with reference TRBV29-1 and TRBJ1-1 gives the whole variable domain SAVISQKPSRDICQRGTSLTIQCQVDSQVTMMFWYRQQPGQSLTLIATANQGSEATYESGFVIDKFPISRPNLTFSTLTVSNMSPEDSSIYLCSVDFGRRAFFGQGTRLTVV.

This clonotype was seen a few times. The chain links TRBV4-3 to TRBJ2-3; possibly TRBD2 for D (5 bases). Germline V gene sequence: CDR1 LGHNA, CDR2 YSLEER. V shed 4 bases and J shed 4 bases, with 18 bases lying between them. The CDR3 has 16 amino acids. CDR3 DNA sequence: TGCGCCAGCAGCCCACAGCGGCTAGATCCCCCAGATACGCAGTATTTT. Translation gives CASSPQRLDPPDTQYF.

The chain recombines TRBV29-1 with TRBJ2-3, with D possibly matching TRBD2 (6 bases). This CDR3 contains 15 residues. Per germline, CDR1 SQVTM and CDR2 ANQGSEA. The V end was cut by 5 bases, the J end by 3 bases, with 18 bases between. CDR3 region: CSVPPGGLSTDTQYF. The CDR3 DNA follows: TGCAGCGTTCCTCCCGGGGGATTGTCGACAGATACGCAGTATTTT.

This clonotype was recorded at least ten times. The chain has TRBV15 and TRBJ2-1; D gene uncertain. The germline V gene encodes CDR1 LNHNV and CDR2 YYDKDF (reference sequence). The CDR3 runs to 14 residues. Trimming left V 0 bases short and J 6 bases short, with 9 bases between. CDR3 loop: CATSRDVYPNEQFF. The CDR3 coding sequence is TGTGCCACCAGCAGAGATGTCTACCCCAATGAGCAGTTCTTC.

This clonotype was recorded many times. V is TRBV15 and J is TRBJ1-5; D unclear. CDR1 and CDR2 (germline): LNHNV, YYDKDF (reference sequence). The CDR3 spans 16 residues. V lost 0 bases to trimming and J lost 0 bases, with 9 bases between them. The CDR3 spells CATSRDLGHSNQPQHF. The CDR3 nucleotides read TGTGCCACCAGCAGAGATCTTGGCCATAGCAATCAGCCCCAGCATTTT.

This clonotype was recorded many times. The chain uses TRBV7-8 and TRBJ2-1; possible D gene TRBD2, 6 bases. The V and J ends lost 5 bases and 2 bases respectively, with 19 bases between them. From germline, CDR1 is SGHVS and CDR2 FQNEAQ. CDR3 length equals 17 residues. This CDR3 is CASSLSSSALAYNEQFF. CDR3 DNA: TGTGCCAGCAGCCTATCCTCTAGCGCTTTAGCCTACAATGAGCAGTTCTTC. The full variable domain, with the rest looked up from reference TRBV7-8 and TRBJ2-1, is GAGVSQSPRYKVAKRGQDVALRCDPISGHVSLFWYQQALGQGPEFLTYFQNEAQLDKSGLPSDRFFAERPEGSVSTLKIQRTQQEDSAVYLCASSLSSSALAYNEQFFGPGTRLTVL.

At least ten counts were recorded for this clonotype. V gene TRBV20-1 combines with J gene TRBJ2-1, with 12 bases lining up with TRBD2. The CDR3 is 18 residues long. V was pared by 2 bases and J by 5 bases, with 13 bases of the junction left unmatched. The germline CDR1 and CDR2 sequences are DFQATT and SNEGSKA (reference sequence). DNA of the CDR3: TGCAGTGCTAGACCTATCCTGAGACTAGCGGGAGCCCACAATGAGCAGTTCTTC. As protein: CSARPILRLAGAHNEQFF.

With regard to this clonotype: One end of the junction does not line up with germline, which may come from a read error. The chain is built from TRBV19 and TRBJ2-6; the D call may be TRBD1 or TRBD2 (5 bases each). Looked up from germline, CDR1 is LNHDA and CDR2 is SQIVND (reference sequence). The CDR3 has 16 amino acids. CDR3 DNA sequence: TGTGCCAGTAGTCCCGGGGTAGGGTTTGGGGCCAAAGTCCTGACTTTC. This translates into CASSPGVGFGAKVLTF.

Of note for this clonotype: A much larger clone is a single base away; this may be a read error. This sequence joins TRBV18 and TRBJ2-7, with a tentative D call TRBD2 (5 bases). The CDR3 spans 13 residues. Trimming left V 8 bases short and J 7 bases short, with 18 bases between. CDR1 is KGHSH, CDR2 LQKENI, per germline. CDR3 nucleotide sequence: TGTGCCAGCACCGAGGGCAATTTTGGGGAGCAGTACTTC. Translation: CASTEGNFGEQYF.

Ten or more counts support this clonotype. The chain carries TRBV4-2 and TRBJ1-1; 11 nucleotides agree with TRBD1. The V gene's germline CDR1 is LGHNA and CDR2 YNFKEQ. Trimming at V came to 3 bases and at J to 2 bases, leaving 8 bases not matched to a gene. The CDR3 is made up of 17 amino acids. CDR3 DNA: TGTGCCAGCAGCCATGCCCCCGGACAGGGGGCCAACACTGAAGCTTTCTTT. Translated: CASSHAPGQGANTEAFF.

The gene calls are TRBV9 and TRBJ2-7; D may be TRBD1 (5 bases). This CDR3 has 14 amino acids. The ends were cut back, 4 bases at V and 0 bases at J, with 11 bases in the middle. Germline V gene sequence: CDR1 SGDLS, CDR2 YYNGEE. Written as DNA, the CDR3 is TGTGCCAGCAGCTTAAGACAGCTCTCCTACGAGCAGTACTTC. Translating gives CASSLRQLSYEQYF.

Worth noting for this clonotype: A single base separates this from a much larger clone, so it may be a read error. CDR3 nucleotides: TGTGCCAGCAGTGACTACTACGAGCAGTTCTTC. Residues: CASSDYYEQFF. The chain carries TRBV2 and TRBJ2-1; D not certain. Trimming left V 3 bases short and J 10 bases short, with 7 bases between. This CDR3 has 11 residues. CDR1 is SNHLY and CDR2 is FYNNEI in the germline V gene.

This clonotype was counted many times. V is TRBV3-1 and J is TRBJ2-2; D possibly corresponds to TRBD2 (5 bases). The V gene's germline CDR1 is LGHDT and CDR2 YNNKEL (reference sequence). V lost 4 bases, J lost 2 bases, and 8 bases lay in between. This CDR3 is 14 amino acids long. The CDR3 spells CASSPGLNTGELFF. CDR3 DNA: TGTGCCAGCAGCCCAGGACTTAACACCGGGGAGCTGTTTTTT.

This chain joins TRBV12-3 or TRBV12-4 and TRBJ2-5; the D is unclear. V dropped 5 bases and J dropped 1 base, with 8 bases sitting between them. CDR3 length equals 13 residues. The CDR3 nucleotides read TGTGCCAGCAGTATACAGAGCCAAGAGACCCAGTACTTC. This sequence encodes CASSIQSQETQYF.

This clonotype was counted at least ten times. The CDR3 protein is CSANWDRTEAFF. CDR3 in DNA: TGCAGCGCCAACTGGGATAGGACTGAAGCTTTCTTT. V and J are TRBV29-1 and TRBJ1-1; D is undetermined. The CDR3 is made up of 12 amino acids. Deletions cut 7 bases from V and 5 bases from J, with 14 bases between. In germline, CDR1 is SQVTM, CDR2 ANQGSEA.

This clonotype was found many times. The CDR3 nucleotides are TGTGCCAGCAGTAACAGGGGTAGCACTGAAGCTTTCTTT. It specifies CASSNRGSTEAFF. This chain links TRBV7-2 with TRBJ1-1; TRBD1 matches 7 bases. Germline values: CDR1 SGHTA, CDR2 FQGNSA. Trimming at V came to 6 bases and at J to 4 bases, leaving 5 bases not matched to a gene. The CDR3 is 13 amino acids.

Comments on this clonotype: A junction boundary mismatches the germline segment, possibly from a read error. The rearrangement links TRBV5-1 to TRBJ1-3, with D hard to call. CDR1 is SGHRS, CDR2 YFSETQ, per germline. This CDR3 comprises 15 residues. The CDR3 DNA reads TGCACCAGCAGCGTAGACCTTCGCTCTGGAAACACCATATATTTT. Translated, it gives CTSSVDLRSGNTIYF. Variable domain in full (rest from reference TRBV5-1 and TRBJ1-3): KAGVTQTPRYLIKTRGQQVTLSCSPISGHRSVSWYQQTPGQGLQFLFEYFSETQRNKGNFPGRFSGRQFSNSRSEMNVSTLELGDSALYLCTSSVDLRSGNTIYFGEGSWLTVV.

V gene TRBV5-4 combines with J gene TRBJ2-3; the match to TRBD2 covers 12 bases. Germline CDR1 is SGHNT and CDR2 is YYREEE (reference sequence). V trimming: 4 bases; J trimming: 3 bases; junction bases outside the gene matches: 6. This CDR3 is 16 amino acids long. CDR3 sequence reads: CASSRGLAGRTDTQYF. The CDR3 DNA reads TGTGCCAGCAGCCGCGGACTAGCGGGAAGGACAGATACGCAGTATTTT.

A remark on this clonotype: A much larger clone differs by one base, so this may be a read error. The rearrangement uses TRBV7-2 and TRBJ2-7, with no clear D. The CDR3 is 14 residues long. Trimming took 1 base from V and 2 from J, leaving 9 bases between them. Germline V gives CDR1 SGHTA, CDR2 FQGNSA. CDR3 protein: CASSLDSYTYEQYF. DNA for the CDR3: TGTGCCAGCAGCTTAGACAGCTACACCTACGAGCAGTACTTC.

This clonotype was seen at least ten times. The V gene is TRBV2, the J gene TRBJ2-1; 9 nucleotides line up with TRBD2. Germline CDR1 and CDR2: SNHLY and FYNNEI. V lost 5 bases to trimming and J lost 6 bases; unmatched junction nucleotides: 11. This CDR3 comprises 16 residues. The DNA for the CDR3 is TGTGCCAGCAGTTTCGGACTAGCGATGGGGGGCAATGAGCAGTTCTTC. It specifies CASSFGLAMGGNEQFF.

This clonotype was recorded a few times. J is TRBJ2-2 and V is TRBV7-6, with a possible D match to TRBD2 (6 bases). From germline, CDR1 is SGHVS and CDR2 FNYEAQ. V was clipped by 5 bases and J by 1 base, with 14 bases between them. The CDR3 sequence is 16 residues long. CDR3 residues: CASSHHLAENTGELFF. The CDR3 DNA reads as TGTGCCAGCAGCCACCATTTAGCGGAGAACACCGGGGAGCTGTTTTTT. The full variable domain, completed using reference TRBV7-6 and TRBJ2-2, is GAGVSQSPRYKVTKRGQDVALRCDPISGHVSLYWYRQALGQGPEFLTYFNYEAQQDKSGLPNDRFSAERPEGSISTLTIQRTEQRDSAMYRCASSHHLAENTGELFFGEGSRLTVL.

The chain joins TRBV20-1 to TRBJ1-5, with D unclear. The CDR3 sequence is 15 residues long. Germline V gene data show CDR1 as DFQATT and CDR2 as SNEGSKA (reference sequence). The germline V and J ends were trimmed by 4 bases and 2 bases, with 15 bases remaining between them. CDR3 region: CSAKRAGFGNQPQHF. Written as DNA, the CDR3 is TGCAGTGCTAAGAGGGCAGGTTTCGGCAATCAGCCCCAGCATTTT.

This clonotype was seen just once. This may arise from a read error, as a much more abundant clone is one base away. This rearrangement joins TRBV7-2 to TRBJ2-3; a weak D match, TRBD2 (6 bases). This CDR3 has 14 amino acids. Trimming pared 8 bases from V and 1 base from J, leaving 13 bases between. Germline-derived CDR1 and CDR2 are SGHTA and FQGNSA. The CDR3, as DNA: TGTGCCAGCGGGGTGGCTAGCGGCACAGATACGCAGTATTTT. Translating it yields CASGVASGTDTQYF. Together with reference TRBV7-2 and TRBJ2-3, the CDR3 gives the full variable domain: GAGVSQSPSNKVTEKGKDVELRCDPISGHTALYWYRQSLGQGLEFLIYFQGNSAPDKSGLPSDRFSAERTGGSVSTLTIQRTQQEDSAVYLCASGVASGTDTQYFGPGTRLTVL.

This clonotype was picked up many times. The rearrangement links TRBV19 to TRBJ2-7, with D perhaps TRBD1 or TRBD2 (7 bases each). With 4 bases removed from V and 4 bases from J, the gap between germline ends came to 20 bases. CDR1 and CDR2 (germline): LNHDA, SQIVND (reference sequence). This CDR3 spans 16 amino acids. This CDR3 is CASSTLQGRGNYEQYF. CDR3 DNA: TGTGCCAGTAGTACGCTACAGGGGAGGGGGAATTACGAGCAGTACTTC.

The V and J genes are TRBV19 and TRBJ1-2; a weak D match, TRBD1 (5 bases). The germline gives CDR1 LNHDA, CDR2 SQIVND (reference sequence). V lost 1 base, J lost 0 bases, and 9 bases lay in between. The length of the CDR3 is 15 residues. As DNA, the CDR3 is TGTGCCAGTAGTATAGGTGACAGTTCTAACTATGGCTACACCTTC. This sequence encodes CASSIGDSSNYGYTF.